One and the same sample provided the 13 T cell receptor beta chains below, sequenced in a study of shared clonotypes between healthy human individuals. Data came from immunoSEQ multiplex PCR; TCRdb stores just in-frame clones and leaves some out. The table includes about 2,500,000 clones, around nine tenths detected once. The material sequenced was naive CD4+ T cells sorted from blood. This sample's subset: CD45RA+ positively selected. These receptor sequences come from a man younger than 35 in good health.

The V call is TRBV30, the J call TRBJ1-3; D is ambiguous. There are 13 residues in the CDR3. Per the germline V gene, CDR1 is GTSNPN and CDR2 is SVGIG (reference sequence). The germline V and J ends were trimmed by 3 bases and 0 bases, with 6 bases remaining between them. This CDR3 reads CAWRAGSGNTIYF. In DNA, the CDR3 is TGTGCCTGGAGGGCAGGCTCTGGAAACACCATATATTTT.

The genes are TRBV30 and TRBJ2-7; D is unclear. The CDR3 sequence is 11 residues long. The germline V and J ends were trimmed by 4 bases and 3 bases, with 7 bases remaining between them. Germline lookup yields CDR1 GTSNPN and CDR2 SVGIG (reference sequence). CDR3 bases: TGTGCCTGGACGACCTACTACGAGCAGTACTTC. Encoded protein: CAWTTYYEQYF.

V and J are TRBV7-9 and TRBJ2-2; tentative D call: TRBD1 (6 bases). This CDR3 has 14 amino acids. V was cut by 11 bases and J by 1 base, with 14 bases left in between. The germline gives CDR1 SEHNR, CDR2 FQNEAQ (reference sequence). The CDR3 nucleotides read TGTGCCTCCCCTAAGACAGGGAACACCGGGGAGCTGTTTTTT. This gives the protein CASPKTGNTGELFF.

V usage is TRBV28 and J usage is TRBJ1-5; D is possibly TRBD1 (6 bases). Germline V gene lookup returns CDR1 MDHEN and CDR2 SYDVKM. This CDR3 spans 14 amino acids. V was shortened by 5 bases and J by 11 bases, with 19 bases between the two germline ends. CDR3 protein: CASSLPPTGMAQHF. The CDR3, as DNA: TGTGCCAGCAGTCTCCCACCGACAGGAATGGCCCAGCATTTT.

This rearrangement joins TRBV7-2 to TRBJ1-2; weak D call: TRBD1 (5 bases). V lost 3 bases and J 3 bases, leaving 14 bases between the germline ends. Germline V lookup: CDR1 SGHTA, CDR2 FQGNSA. CDR3 length: 15 amino acids. As DNA, the CDR3 is TGTGCCAGCAGCTTGGGACGGATAGCTCACTATGGCTACACCTTC. Protein: CASSLGRIAHYGYTF.

This clone was counted once. V usage is TRBV7-2 and J usage is TRBJ2-7, with D perhaps TRBD2 (5 bases). Looked up from germline, CDR1 is SGHTA and CDR2 is FQGNSA. Trimming removed 5 bases at V and 0 bases at J, with 8 bases between. CDR3 size: 13 residues. The CDR3 loop reads CASSPTNSYEQYF. CDR3 nucleotides: TGTGCCAGCAGCCCGACTAACTCCTACGAGCAGTACTTC.

Concerning this clone: The same CDR3 arises from other DNA sequences in this sample as well. The rearrangement joins TRBV28 to TRBJ2-5; D gene ambiguous. V was trimmed by 2 bases and J by 7 bases, leaving 5 bases between them. The germline CDR1 and CDR2 sequences are MDHEN and SYDVKM. The CDR3 contains 11 residues. The CDR3 DNA is TGTGCCAGCAGTTTACGAGGGACCCAGTACTTC. Amino acid sequence: CASSLRGTQYF.

The CDR3 protein is CASSLSGAAEKLFF. DNA of the CDR3: TGTGCCAGCAGTTTAAGCGGGGCCGCTGAAAAACTGTTTTTT. This chain joins TRBV27 and TRBJ1-4; TRBD1 might be the D (5 bases). In germline, CDR1 is MNHEY, CDR2 SMNVEV (reference sequence). With 2 bases removed from V and 7 bases from J, the gap between germline ends came to 11 bases. This CDR3 has 14 amino acids. Filled out from reference TRBV27 and TRBJ1-4, the complete variable domain reads EAQVTQNPRYLITVTGKKLTVTCSQNMNHEYMSWYRQDPGLGLRQIYYSMNVEVTDKGDVPEGYKVSRKEKRNFPLILESPSPNQTSLYFCASSLSGAAEKLFFGSGTQLSVL.

CDR3 bases: TGCGCCAGCAGCCAAGGCCGGGCATGGGGCTCTGGGGCCAACGTCCTGACTTTC. Translation: CASSQGRAWGSGANVLTF. The chain couples TRBV4-1 to TRBJ2-6, with D uncertain. Germline V CDR1 and CDR2: MGHRA, YSYEKL. Trimming removed 1 base at V and 0 bases at J, with 13 bases between. This CDR3 has 18 residues.

The chain's CDR3 is CASSLGAGESYEQYF. CDR3 bases: TGTGCCAGCAGCTTAGGGGCAGGGGAGTCCTACGAGCAGTACTTC. The chain uses TRBV7-9 and TRBJ2-7, with a weak D call TRBD1 (6 bases). Trimming removed 1 base from V and 1 base from J, with 11 bases in between. Germline V lookup: CDR1 SEHNR, CDR2 FQNEAQ (reference sequence). The CDR3 is made up of 15 amino acids.

The V and J genes are TRBV5-1 and TRBJ2-3, with D unresolved. Germline values: CDR1 SGHRS, CDR2 YFSETQ. The V gene lost 0 bases and the J gene lost 0 bases, with 11 bases spanning the gap. There are 16 residues in the CDR3. The CDR3 coding sequence is TGCGCCAGCAGCTTGGAGGGCCCCTCTAGCACAGATACGCAGTATTTT. Protein sequence: CASSLEGPSSTDTQYF.

This clone was seen a handful of times. This CDR3 reads CAWLSVTGGSSSPLHF. Here the CDR3 DNA reads TGTGCCTGGTTGAGTGTGACAGGGGGCTCAAGTTCACCCCTCCACTTT. This rearrangement joins TRBV30 to TRBJ1-6; 10 bases match TRBD1. The V segment lost 5 bases and the J segment 9 bases; nucleotides outside the gene matches: 13. This CDR3 spans 16 amino acids. Per germline, CDR1 GTSNPN and CDR2 SVGIG (reference sequence).

The table lists this clone with a count of one. The chain uses TRBV7-9 and TRBJ2-2; TRBD2 aligns across 10 bases. J lost 1 base, V lost 4 bases, and 3 bases had no gene match. Germline CDR1 reads SEHNR; CDR2 reads FQNEAQ (reference sequence). This CDR3 comprises 16 residues. The CDR3 here is CASSSRLAGNTGELFF. The DNA for the CDR3 is TGTGCCAGCAGCTCCCGACTAGCGGGGAACACCGGGGAGCTGTTTTTT.